The 11 T cell receptor beta chains in this list originate from one sample, sequenced in a study of CD8+CD57+ T cells in acquired aplastic anemia. Both TCR beta VDJ combination and CDR3 sequence profiling were carried out. Genomic DNA was the template for this profiling. TCRdb used MiXCR to reprocess the reads, holding one entry per CDR3 protein. The repertoire holds 150,000 to 200,000 distinct CDR3 sequences, with around 50% as singletons. All sequencing subjects had displayed CD8+CD57+ cell expansion on flow cytometry. Sequencing used sorted CD4+, CD8+, or CD8+CD57+ T cells (not recorded which) from PBMCs. Receptors were obtained from a human donor with aplastic anemia.

The chain carries TRBV7-7 and TRBJ2-7; TRBD1 aligns across 8 bases. The CDR3 has 15 residues. Germline trimming cut 1 base from V and 0 bases from J; bases unmatched to any gene: 2. Looked up from germline, CDR1 is SSHAT and CDR2 is FNYEAQ (reference sequence). The CDR3 sequence: CASSLGTGSSYEQYF. The CDR3 region has the DNA TGTGCCAGCAGCTTAGGGACAGGGAGCTCCTACGAGCAGTACTTC.

This clonotype was picked up many times. The V and J genes are TRBV20-1 and TRBJ2-7; a possible D gene is TRBD2 (6 bases). Germline-derived CDR1 and CDR2 are DFQATT and SNEGSKA (reference sequence). The CDR3 extends over 15 amino acids. V shed 7 bases and J shed 0 bases, with 19 bases lying between them. Here the CDR3 reads CSGSALAGYSYEQYF. CDR3 nucleotide sequence: TGCAGTGGTTCCGCGCTCGCGGGGTACTCCTACGAGCAGTACTTC.

In its sample, this clonotype was seen many times. This rearrangement joins TRBV19 to TRBJ2-3; the match to TRBD2 covers 7 bases. Unmatched junction bases numbered 6, after V lost 5 bases and J lost 4 bases. The CDR3 extends over 14 amino acids. Germline V CDR1 and CDR2: LNHDA, SQIVND (reference sequence). CDR3 sequence (DNA): TGTGCCAGTAGTTCCGGGACTATGGCAGATACGCAGTATTTT. This encodes CASSSGTMADTQYF.

This chain links TRBV10-3 with TRBJ2-7, with a weak D call TRBD1 (6 bases). CDR3 length equals 13 residues. Looked up from germline, CDR1 is ENHRY and CDR2 is SYGVKD. Trimming pared 8 bases from V and 3 bases from J, leaving 14 bases between. This chain's CDR3 is CAIPGTPFYEQYF. In DNA, the CDR3 is TGTGCCATCCCCGGGACACCCTTCTACGAGCAGTACTTC.

This clonotype was seen more than once but under ten times. V is TRBV15 and J is TRBJ1-1; TRBD1 aligns across 8 bases. The germline gives CDR1 LNHNV, CDR2 YYDKDF (reference sequence). The CDR3 is 14 residues long. V gave up 3 bases and J gave up 5 bases; unmatched junction bases: 5. The CDR3 DNA sequence: TGTGCCACCAGCAGGGACAGGGTAGGAACTGAAGCTTTCTTT. Its translation: CATSRDRVGTEAFF.

Details on this clonotype: Given the absence of the conserved phenylalanine or tryptophan at the CDR3 end, a read error is likely. This chain links TRBV10-2 with TRBJ1-2; 7 bases are a match to TRBD1. Germline assignment: CDR1 WSHSY and CDR2 SAAADI. There are 13 residues in the CDR3. The CDR3 here is CASSVTGNYGYTL. CDR3 bases: TGCGCCAGCAGTGTGACAGGGAACTATGGTTACACCCTC.

The rearrangement links TRBV19 to TRBJ2-7, with 7 bases lining up with TRBD1. V lost 5 bases and J lost 0; bases outside the gene matches: 4. CDR3 size: 14 residues. From germline, CDR1 is LNHDA and CDR2 SQIVND (reference sequence). The CDR3 sequence is CASSSRDSSYEQYF. The CDR3 DNA is TGTGCCAGTAGTTCCCGGGACAGCTCCTACGAGCAGTACTTC.

This clonotype was recorded a few times. The rearrangement links TRBV24-1 to TRBJ2-3; 8 bases are a match to TRBD2. The CDR3 totals 16 residues. Trimming cost V 4 bases and J 9 bases; bases outside gene matches: 14. The germline gives CDR1 KGHDR, CDR2 SFDVKD. The CDR3 nucleotides are TGTGCCACCAGTGACTTCTGGACTAGCTTCGGTGTCACGCAGTATTTT. Translating gives CATSDFWTSFGVTQYF.

V is TRBV12-3 or TRBV12-4 and J is TRBJ2-1; no reliable D call. The CDR3 is 12 amino acids. V lost 7 bases and J lost 8, with 12 bases in between. The DNA for the CDR3 is TGTGCCAGCACCCCTCTGGGTTATGAGCAGTTCTTC. Protein sequence: CASTPLGYEQFF.

The table lists this clonotype with a few counts. The chain couples TRBV19 to TRBJ1-3; a possible D gene is TRBD1 (5 bases). Trimming stripped 9 bases from V and 2 bases from J, with 17 bases between. Looked up from germline, CDR1 is LNHDA and CDR2 is SQIVND (reference sequence). This CDR3 contains 15 residues. The CDR3 is CASSPQGSPGNTIYF. CDR3 nucleotide sequence: TGTGCCAGCTCGCCCCAGGGTTCACCTGGAAACACCATATATTTT.

In its sample, this clonotype was seen a few times. This chain links TRBV20-1 with TRBJ2-3; D unresolved. CDR1 is DFQATT and CDR2 is SNEGSKA in the germline V gene (reference sequence). The V gene lost 3 bases and the J gene lost 1 base, with 5 bases spanning the gap. This CDR3 region has 12 residues. CDR3 sequence: CSASYGTDTQYF. CDR3 coding DNA: TGCAGTGCTAGCTACGGCACAGATACGCAGTATTTT.